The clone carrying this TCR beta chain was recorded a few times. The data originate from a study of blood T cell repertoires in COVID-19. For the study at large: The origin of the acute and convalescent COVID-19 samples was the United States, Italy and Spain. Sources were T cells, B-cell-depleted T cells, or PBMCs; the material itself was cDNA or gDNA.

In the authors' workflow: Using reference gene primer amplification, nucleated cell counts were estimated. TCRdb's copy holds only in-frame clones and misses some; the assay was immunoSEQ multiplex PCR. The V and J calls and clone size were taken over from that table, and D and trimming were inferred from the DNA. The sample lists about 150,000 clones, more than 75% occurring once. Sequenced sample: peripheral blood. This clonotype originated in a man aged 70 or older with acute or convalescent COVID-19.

CDR3 nucleotide sequence: TGTGCCAGCAGAAACGGGGGAGCCTCTGGAAACACCATATATTTT. Translated, it gives CASRNGGASGNTIYF. The chain carries TRBV28 and TRBJ1-3, with a possible D match to TRBD1 (5 bases). V was trimmed by 6 bases and J by 0 bases, leaving 12 bases between them. The CDR3 is made up of 15 amino acids. The germline CDR1 and CDR2 sequences are MDHEN and SYDVKM.